This entry lists 11 T cell receptor beta chains sequenced from one sample in a study of T cell responses to AZD1222 COVID-19 vaccine. Clones were sequenced by immunoSEQ multiplex PCR, and TCRdb holds only the in-frame ones, with some missing. The sample gives approximately 130,000 clones, 75% to 95% of which show up once; approximately 7.9% is in the top ten. The sequences come from peripheral blood, collected on day 0 of AZD1222 vaccination. The receptor set was obtained from an adult in good health.

The chain links TRBV7-9 to TRBJ2-5; D possibly corresponds to TRBD1 (5 bases). This CDR3 comprises 13 residues. V was trimmed by 5 bases and J by 1 base, leaving 8 bases between them. Germline-derived CDR1 and CDR2 are SEHNR and FQNEAQ (reference sequence). The CDR3 sequence is CASSRDSQETQYF. The CDR3 DNA follows: TGTGCCAGCAGCCGAGACAGCCAAGAGACCCAGTACTTC.

This clone was counted once. The chain links TRBV27 to TRBJ2-3, with 14 nucleotides matching TRBD2. Germline values: CDR1 MNHEY, CDR2 SMNVEV (reference sequence). V lost 3 bases to trimming and J lost 1 base; unmatched junction nucleotides: 9. This CDR3 has 19 amino acids. In DNA, the CDR3 is TGTGCCAGCAGTTTGGAGGGGACTAGCGGGAGTGCGGGCACAGATACGCAGTATTTT. This gives the protein CASSLEGTSGSAGTDTQYF.

This clone was recorded once. The rearrangement uses TRBV28 and TRBJ1-5; tentative D call: TRBD1 (6 bases). The CDR3 has 15 amino acids. Germline CDR1 reads MDHEN; CDR2 reads SYDVKM. Trimming cost V 0 bases and J 2 bases, with 8 bases left between them. The CDR3 DNA sequence: TGTGCCAGCAGTTTATGGGAGGGGGGCAATCAGCCCCAGCATTTT. As protein: CASSLWEGGNQPQHF.

The chain combines TRBV15 with TRBJ1-3; 7 nucleotides line up with TRBD1. Germline assignment: CDR1 LNHNV and CDR2 YYDKDF (reference sequence). J lost 4 bases, V lost 5 bases, and 8 bases had no gene match. The CDR3 covers 15 residues. CDR3 amino acids: CATSLRGQRGNTIYF. The CDR3 nucleotides are TGTGCCACCAGCTTAAGGGGGCAACGAGGAAACACCATATATTTT.

CDR3 coding DNA: TGTGCCAGCAGCTTAACTAGCGGGAGGGAGACCCAGTACTTC. Protein: CASSLTSGRETQYF. This chain uses TRBV7-2 with TRBJ2-5; 12 positions agree with TRBD2. The germline V gene encodes CDR1 SGHTA and CDR2 FQGNSA. V lost 2 bases to trimming and J lost 5 bases; unmatched junction nucleotides: 0. The length of the CDR3 is 14 residues.

V and J are TRBV7-9 and TRBJ1-2, with D perhaps TRBD1 (6 bases). Trimming removed 7 bases from V and 5 bases from J, with 17 bases in between. Germline assignment: CDR1 SEHNR and CDR2 FQNEAQ (reference sequence). CDR3 length: 14 amino acids. The DNA for the CDR3 is TGTGCCAGCACCAATCTTATGGGGGCGTATGGCTACACCTTC. This sequence encodes CASTNLMGAYGYTF.

This clone was recorded only once. The chain joins TRBV6-1 to TRBJ2-5; 10 bases map to TRBD1. This CDR3 is built from 15 residues. The junction had 6 bases not matched to a gene; V was cut back by 3 bases and J by 5 bases. Germline V lookup: CDR1 MNHNS, CDR2 SASEGT. CDR3 sequence (DNA): TGTGCCAGCAGTGATGTAGGGACAGGGGAGGAGACCCAGTACTTC. It codes for CASSDVGTGEETQYF.

V is TRBV27 and J is TRBJ2-5; the D gene is possibly TRBD1 (6 bases). Germline V CDR1 and CDR2: MNHEY, SMNVEV (reference sequence). This CDR3 region has 15 residues. Trimming cost V 1 base and J 4 bases, with 13 bases left between them. As DNA, the CDR3 is TGTGCCAGCAGTTTATTGGGGGCTATGGGAGAGACCCAGTACTTC. Protein product: CASSLLGAMGETQYF.

The J gene is TRBJ1-5, the V gene TRBV10-3, with TRBD1 matching over 7 bases. J gave up 6 bases and V 2 bases, and 7 bases lay outside the gene matches. This CDR3 is 15 amino acids long. Germline lookup yields CDR1 ENHRY and CDR2 SYGVKD. CDR3 coding DNA: TGTGCCATCAGTGAGGGGACAGAGGAAGGTCAGCCCCAGCATTTT. Its translation: CAISEGTEEGQPQHF.

The chain carries TRBV4-1 and TRBJ2-7; D is unclear. The V end lost 1 base, the J end lost 2 bases, and 0 bases lay between the germline ends. CDR3 size: 11 residues. Per the germline V gene, CDR1 is MGHRA and CDR2 is YSYEKL. The CDR3 coding sequence is TGCGCCAGCAGCCAAGCCTACGAGCAGTACTTC. Its translation: CASSQAYEQYF.

The chain recombines TRBV4-1 with TRBJ2-7; D perhaps matches TRBD2 (6 bases). Germline V gene data show CDR1 as MGHRA and CDR2 as YSYEKL. V was pared by 0 bases and J by 0 bases, with 9 bases between. The CDR3 loop spans 15 amino acids. In DNA, the CDR3 is TGCGCCAGCAGCCAAGAGGGGAGGAGCTCCTACGAGCAGTACTTC. This translates into CASSQEGRSSYEQYF.